This T cell receptor beta chain was recovered during a study of blood T cell repertoires in COVID-19. Study at large: From T cells, B-cell-depleted T cells, or PBMCs came the material, which was cDNA or gDNA.

In the original analysis: Amplification with reference gene primers provided the estimates of nucleated cell counts. Profiled with immunoSEQ multiplex PCR; TCRdb holds only in-frame clones, not every one. For V, J and clone size, that table is used; D and trimming come from the DNA. The sample consists of about 200,000 clones, about three quarters of them appearing once. The sample taken for sequencing was peripheral blood. The clonotype comes from a woman between 70 and 85 years old with acute or convalescent COVID-19.

The CDR3 nucleotides read TGTGCCAGCAGCTTAGTTGAGGGATCGTACATTCAGTACTTC. Its protein product is CASSLVEGSYIQYF. The chain uses TRBV11-2 and TRBJ2-4, with D tentatively TRBD2 (5 bases). CDR1 and CDR2 (germline): SGHAT, FQNNGV. Trimming left V 1 base short and J 8 bases short, with 12 bases between. The CDR3 consists of 14 residues.